This T cell receptor (beta chain) was found in a study of T cell responses to AZD1222 COVID-19 vaccine. Study-level points and caveats: Only a handful of AZD1222 recipients, more than 5 in all, had baseline seropositivity. Regions left unmutated in variants are reportedly the target of nearly half of spike-specific TCRs. In a largely white British group with more females than males, clonal diversity was possibly underestimated.

Note on this clone: As yet, its antigen is unknown.

The assay was immunoSEQ multiplex PCR, and TCRdb's table has in-frame clones only and misses some. Of approximately 50,000 clones in the sample, 75% to 90% were seen once. Germline-derived CDR1 and CDR2 are KGHSH and LQKENI. Trimming cost V 3 bases and J 5 bases; bases outside gene matches: 6. CDR3 length: 14 residues. This specimen consisted of peripheral blood, obtained on day 0 of MenACWY control vaccination. This TCR came from an adult in good health. The chain recombines TRBV18 with TRBJ2-5; 7 bases align to TRBD2. The CDR3 nucleotides read TGTGCCAGCTCACCGTTCGGGGAGGGGGAGACCCAGTACTTC. It yields the protein CASSPFGEGETQYF.